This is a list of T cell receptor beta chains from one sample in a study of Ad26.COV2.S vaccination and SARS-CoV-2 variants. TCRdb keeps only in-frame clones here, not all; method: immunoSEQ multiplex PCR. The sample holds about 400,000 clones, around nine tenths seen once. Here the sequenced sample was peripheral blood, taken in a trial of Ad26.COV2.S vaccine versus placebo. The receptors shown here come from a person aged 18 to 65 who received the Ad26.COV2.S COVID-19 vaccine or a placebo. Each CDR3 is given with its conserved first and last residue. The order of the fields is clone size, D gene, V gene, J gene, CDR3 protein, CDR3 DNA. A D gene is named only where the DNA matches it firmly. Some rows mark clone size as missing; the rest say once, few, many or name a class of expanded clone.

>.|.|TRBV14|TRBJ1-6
CASSQEGVLALHF
TGTGCCAGCAGCCAAGAGGGAGTTTTGGCCCTCCACTTT
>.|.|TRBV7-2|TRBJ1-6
CASSLGGSLNSPLHF
TGTGCCAGCAGCTTAGGGGGATCCCTCAATTCACCCCTCCACTTT
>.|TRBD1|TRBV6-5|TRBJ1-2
CASDRDRANYGYTF
TGTGCCAGCGACCGGGACAGGGCAAACTATGGCTACACCTTC
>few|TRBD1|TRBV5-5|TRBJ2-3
CASSPPTGQGRTDTQYF
TGTGCCAGCAGCCCCCCTACTGGACAGGGAAGAACAGATACGCAGTATTTT
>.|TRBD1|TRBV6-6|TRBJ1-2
CASSPFRDRDFLYGYTF
TGTGCCAGCAGTCCATTCCGGGACAGGGATTTTCTCTATGGCTACACCTTC
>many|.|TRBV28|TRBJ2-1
CASTLEGSWYNEQFF
TGTGCCAGCACCTTGGAGGGCTCTTGGTACAATGAGCAGTTCTTC
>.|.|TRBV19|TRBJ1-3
CASSMAGAAGNTIYF
TGTGCCAGTAGTATGGCGGGAGCCGCTGGAAACACCATATATTTT
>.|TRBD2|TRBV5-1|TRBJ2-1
CASSSFARPTGLADNEQFF
TGCGCCAGCAGCTCCTTTGCCAGGCCCACGGGACTAGCCGACAATGAGCAGTTCTTC
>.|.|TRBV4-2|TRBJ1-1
CASSQERGTTEAFF
TGTGCCAGCAGCCAAGAGAGAGGTACGACTGAAGCTTTCTTT
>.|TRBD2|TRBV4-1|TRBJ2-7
CASSQSSGRWHEQYF
TGCGCCAGCAGCCAATCTAGCGGGAGGTGGCACGAGCAGTACTTC